Each of the 8 T cell receptor beta chains below was sequenced from the same sample in a study of T cells in Graves' hyperthyroidism and ophthalmopathy. The source material, RNA transcripts, was used to amplify TCR beta CDR3 regions. When the TCR CDR3 underwent first-round RT-PCR, the HTBI primer set was used. TCRdb re-called the multiplex PCR reads with MiXCR, one entry per CDR3 protein. Of approximately 420,000 distinct CDR3 sequences in the sample, more than 12% were seen once. Sample: blood. These receptors were obtained from a woman aged 25-40 years with Graves' hyperthyroidism.

The rearrangement joins TRBV10-3 to TRBJ1-6; D not resolved. The V gene lost 6 bases and the J gene lost 5 bases, with 14 bases spanning the gap. Germline V gene lookup returns CDR1 ENHRY and CDR2 SYGVKD. The CDR3 runs 15 residues. CDR3 DNA sequence: TGTGCCATCAGGGGGAGCGGACCGAATAATTCACCCCTCCACTTT. Its protein is CAIRGSGPNNSPLHF.

This chain uses TRBV9 with TRBJ2-1, with D possibly being TRBD2 (6 bases). V shed 4 bases and J shed 3 bases, with 11 bases lying between them. The CDR3 spans 14 residues. Per germline, CDR1 SGDLS and CDR2 YYNGEE. The chain's CDR3 is CASSPRGNYNEQFF. CDR3 nucleotide sequence: TGTGCCAGCAGCCCTCGCGGGAACTACAATGAGCAGTTCTTC.

Many counts were recorded for this clonotype. The V and J genes are TRBV3-1 and TRBJ2-5, with a tentative D call TRBD2 (5 bases). Trimming stripped 0 bases from V and 9 bases from J, with 8 bases between. CDR1 is LGHDT, CDR2 YNNKEL, per germline (reference sequence). The CDR3 is 12 residues long. CDR3: CASSQELGAQYF. DNA for the CDR3: TGTGCCAGCAGCCAAGAGTTGGGAGCCCAGTACTTC.

In this sample, this clonotype turned up many times. This chain connects TRBV11-2 to TRBJ2-2; the match to TRBD2 covers 15 bases. The CDR3 runs 19 residues. Germline V gene sequence: CDR1 SGHAT, CDR2 FQNNGV. The ends lost 3 bases at V and 4 bases at J; junction bases unmatched: 9. Here the CDR3 reads CASSLPGLAGGPSTGELFF. As DNA, the CDR3 is TGTGCCAGCAGCTTGCCCGGACTAGCGGGAGGGCCCAGCACCGGGGAGCTGTTTTTT.

The chain is built from TRBV4-1 and TRBJ2-5; 12 nucleotides agree with TRBD2. The CDR3 covers 18 residues. Looked up from germline, CDR1 is MGHRA and CDR2 is YSYEKL. With V trimmed by 5 bases and J by 2 bases, 12 bases remained unmatched. DNA for the CDR3: TGCGCCAGCAGCTTAGTCACCCCGACTAGCGGGAGTCAAGAGACCCAGTACTTC. It encodes CASSLVTPTSGSQETQYF.

This clonotype was observed a handful of times. CDR3 amino acids: CASSLTSGIVGTEAFF. In nucleotides, the CDR3 is TGTGCCAGCAGTCTGACCTCAGGGATCGTAGGGACTGAAGCTTTCTTT. V usage is TRBV27 and J usage is TRBJ1-1; maybe TRBD1 (5 bases). V gave up 5 bases and J gave up 5 bases, with 21 bases separating them. Germline CDR1 MNHEY, CDR2 SMNVEV (reference sequence). This CDR3 comprises 16 residues.

This chain joins TRBV5-6 and TRBJ2-1; no clear D gene. The CDR3 contains 12 residues. Trimming shortened V by 5 bases and J by 9 bases, and 12 bases separated the two germline ends. CDR1 is SGHDT, CDR2 YYEEEE, per germline. In DNA form, the CDR3 reads TGTGCCAGCAGAAAACCGACTGCTGAGCAGTTCTTC. It specifies CASRKPTAEQFF.

This clonotype was seen more than once but under ten times. The chain links TRBV19 to TRBJ2-7; D perhaps matches TRBD2 (6 bases). The CDR3 has 15 amino acids. With 4 bases removed from V and 2 bases from J, the gap between germline ends came to 15 bases. Looked up from germline, CDR1 is LNHDA and CDR2 is SQIVND (reference sequence). The CDR3 nucleotides read TGTGCCAGTAGTACGCCGGGACTGGGCACCTACGAGCAGTACTTC. Translation: CASSTPGLGTYEQYF.